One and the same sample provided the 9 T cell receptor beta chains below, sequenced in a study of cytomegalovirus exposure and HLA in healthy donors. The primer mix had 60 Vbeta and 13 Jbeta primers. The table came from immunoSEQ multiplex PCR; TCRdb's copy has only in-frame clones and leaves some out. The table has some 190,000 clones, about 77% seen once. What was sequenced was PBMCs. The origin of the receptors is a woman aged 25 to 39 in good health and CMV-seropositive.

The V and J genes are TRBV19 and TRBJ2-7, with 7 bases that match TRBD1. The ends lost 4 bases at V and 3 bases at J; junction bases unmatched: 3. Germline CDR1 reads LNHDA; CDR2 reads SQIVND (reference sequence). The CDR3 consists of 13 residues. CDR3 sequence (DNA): TGTGCCAGTAGTAGGGGACAGAACTACGAGCAGTACTTC. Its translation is CASSRGQNYEQYF.

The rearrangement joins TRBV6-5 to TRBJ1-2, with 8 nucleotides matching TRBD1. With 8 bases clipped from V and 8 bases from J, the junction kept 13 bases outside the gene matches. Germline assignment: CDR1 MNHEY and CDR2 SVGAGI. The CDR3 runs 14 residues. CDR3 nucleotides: TGTGCCAGCCGGAGAAGTTGGACAGGGAGCGGCTACACCTTC. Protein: CASRRSWTGSGYTF.

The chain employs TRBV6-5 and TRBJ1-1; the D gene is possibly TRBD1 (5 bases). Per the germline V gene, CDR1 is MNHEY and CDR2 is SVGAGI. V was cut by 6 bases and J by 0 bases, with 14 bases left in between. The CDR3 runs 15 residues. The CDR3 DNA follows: TGTGCCAGCAGCGCGACAGTCCTCATGAACACTGAAGCTTTCTTT. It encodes CASSATVLMNTEAFF.

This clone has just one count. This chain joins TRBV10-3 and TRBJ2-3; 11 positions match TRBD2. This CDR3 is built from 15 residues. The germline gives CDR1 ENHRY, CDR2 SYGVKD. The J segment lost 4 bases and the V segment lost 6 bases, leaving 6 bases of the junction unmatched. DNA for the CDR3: TGTGCCATCAGGGGAACTAGCGGGGGTTCAGATACGCAGTATTTT. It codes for CAIRGTSGGSDTQYF.

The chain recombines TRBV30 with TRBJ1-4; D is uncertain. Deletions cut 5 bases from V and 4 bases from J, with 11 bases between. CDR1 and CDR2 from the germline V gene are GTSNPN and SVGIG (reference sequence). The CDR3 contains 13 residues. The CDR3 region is CAWQTTHNEKLFF. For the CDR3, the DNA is TGTGCCTGGCAGACAACCCATAATGAAAAACTGTTTTTT.

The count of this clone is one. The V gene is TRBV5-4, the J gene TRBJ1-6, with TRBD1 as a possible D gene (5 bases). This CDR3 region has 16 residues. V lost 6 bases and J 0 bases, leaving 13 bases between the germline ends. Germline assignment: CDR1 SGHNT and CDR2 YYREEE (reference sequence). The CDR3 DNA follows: TGTGCCAGCATCTTTGGAGGGGCCTCCTATAATTCACCCCTCCACTTT. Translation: CASIFGGASYNSPLHF.

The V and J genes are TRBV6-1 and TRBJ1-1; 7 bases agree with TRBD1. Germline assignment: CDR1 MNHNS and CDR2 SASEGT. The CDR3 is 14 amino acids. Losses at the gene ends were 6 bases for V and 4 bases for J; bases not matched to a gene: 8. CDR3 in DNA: TGTGCCAGCAGCCGACAGGGTCTGGGCACTGAAGCTTTCTTT. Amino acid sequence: CASSRQGLGTEAFF.

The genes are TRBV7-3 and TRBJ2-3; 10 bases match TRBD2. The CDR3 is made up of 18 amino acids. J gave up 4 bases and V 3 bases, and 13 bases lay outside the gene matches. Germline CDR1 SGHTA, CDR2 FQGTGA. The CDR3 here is CASSFKKAASGGPDTQYF. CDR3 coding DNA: TGTGCCAGCAGCTTCAAAAAAGCGGCTAGCGGGGGCCCAGATACGCAGTATTTT.

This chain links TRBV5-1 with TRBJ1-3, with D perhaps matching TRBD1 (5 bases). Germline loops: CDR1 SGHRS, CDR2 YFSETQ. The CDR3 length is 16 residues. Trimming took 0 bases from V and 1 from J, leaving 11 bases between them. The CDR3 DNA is TGCGCCAGCAGCTTGGGGGGGACTCTTTCTGGAAACACCATATATTTT. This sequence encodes CASSLGGTLSGNTIYF.